This passage covers 10 T cell receptor beta chains from one sample sequenced in a study of T cells in Graves' hyperthyroidism and ophthalmopathy. RNA transcripts yielded amplified TCR beta CDR3 regions. The HTBI primer set served for first-round RT-PCR of the TCR CDR3. TCRdb independently ran MiXCR on the multiplex PCR reads; one entry per CDR3 protein. Among roughly 840,000 distinct CDR3 sequences listed, roughly 40% were seen once. The specimen sequenced was blood. All receptors derive from a man aged 18-30 years with Graves' hyperthyroidism.

On this clonotype itself: Just one base apart from a much larger clone, this may be a read error. This chain connects TRBV19 to TRBJ2-2; D gene ambiguous. Trimming shortened V by 10 bases and J by 6 bases, and 9 bases separated the two germline ends. The germline CDR1 and CDR2 sequences are LNHDA and SQIVND (reference sequence). The CDR3 is made up of 11 amino acids. CDR3 protein: CANTHAGELFF. The CDR3, as DNA: TGTGCCAACACTCATGCCGGGGAGCTGTTTTTT.

This clonotype was seen many times. V usage is TRBV15 and J usage is TRBJ1-2, with a weak D call TRBD1 (5 bases). CDR1 is LNHNV, CDR2 YYDKDF, per germline (reference sequence). Trimming pared 3 bases from V and 8 bases from J, leaving 13 bases between. The CDR3 has 13 amino acids. DNA for the CDR3: TGTGCCACCAGCAGCGGAGGCAGGGACGGCTACACCTTC. This translates into CATSSGGRDGYTF.

Worth noting for this clonotype: Possible read error: a much larger clone is one base away. The chain is built from TRBV9 and TRBJ1-6, with a weak D call TRBD1 (5 bases). Germline values: CDR1 SGDLS, CDR2 YYNGEE. V was trimmed by 3 bases and J by 7 bases, leaving 14 bases between them. The CDR3 length is 15 residues. The CDR3 DNA reads TGTGCCAGCAGCGGGAACGGGGGTGGGAATTCACCCCTCCACTTT. Translation: CASSGNGGGNSPLHF.

The chain is built from TRBV20-1 and TRBJ2-5; perhaps TRBD1 as D (6 bases). CDR3 size: 13 residues. Germline V lookup: CDR1 DFQATT, CDR2 SNEGSKA (reference sequence). V lost 6 bases and J 5 bases, leaving 16 bases between the germline ends. The CDR3 DNA is TGCAGTGCCACCGACAGGATCTCGGAGACCCAGTACTTC. Its protein is CSATDRISETQYF.

The chain couples TRBV29-1 to TRBJ2-3; D is tentatively TRBD1 or TRBD2 (6 bases each). Germline assignment: CDR1 SQVTM and CDR2 ANQGSEA. The CDR3 consists of 13 residues. Deletions cut 7 bases from V and 6 bases from J, with 17 bases between. CDR3 residues: CSALTGRGDTQYF. The CDR3 DNA follows: TGCAGCGCCTTGACAGGACGGGGGGATACGCAGTATTTT.

The rearrangement uses TRBV2 and TRBJ1-3; a possible D gene is TRBD1 (5 bases). The germline CDR1 and CDR2 sequences are SNHLY and FYNNEI. This CDR3 has 14 amino acids. Trimming pared 6 bases from V and 11 bases from J, leaving 20 bases between. The CDR3 region is CASRDPGRRLPIYF. The CDR3 DNA sequence: TGTGCCAGCAGAGACCCGGGACGCCGTTTACCCATATATTTT. The entire variable domain, with the rest obtained from reference TRBV2 and TRBJ1-3, is as follows: EPEVTQTPSHQVTQMGQEVILRCVPISNHLYFYWYRQILGQKVEFLVSFYNNEISEKSEIFDDQFSVERPDGSNFTLKIRSTKLEDSAMYFCASRDPGRRLPIYFGEGSWLTVV.

This clonotype was counted ten times or more. The genes are TRBV2 and TRBJ2-5; possibly TRBD2 for D (5 bases). The V gene's germline CDR1 is SNHLY and CDR2 FYNNEI. The CDR3 is 12 residues long. V was cut by 5 bases and J by 2 bases, with 6 bases left in between. The CDR3 sequence: CASSTSQETQYF. CDR3 bases: TGTGCCAGCAGTACTAGTCAAGAGACCCAGTACTTC.

The chain couples TRBV14 to TRBJ2-7; TRBD2 matches at 9 bases. Gene TRBJ2-1 matches the end of the DNA better, so the J call may be wrong. In germline, CDR1 is SGHDN, CDR2 FVKESK. This CDR3 is built from 13 residues. The CDR3 sequence: CASSQVAGVEQFF. The CDR3 DNA reads as TGTGCCAGCAGCCAAGTAGCGGGAGTTGAGCAGTTCTTC.

On this clonotype itself: A read error may explain this, as a much larger clone is one base away. The chain combines TRBV7-8 with TRBJ1-1; D call uncertain. CDR3 length equals 13 residues. V was cut by 5 bases and J by 4 bases, with 11 bases left in between. Germline V gene data show CDR1 as SGHVS and CDR2 as FQNEAQ. Written as DNA, the CDR3 is TGTGCCAGCAGCCCCCGATGGGTCACTGAAGCTTTCTTT. Its protein product is CASSPRWVTEAFF.

This clonotype was seen at least ten times. The chain is built from TRBV7-2 and TRBJ2-7; 10 bases map to TRBD1. The CDR3 totals 14 residues. Germline V gene sequence: CDR1 SGHTA, CDR2 FQGNSA. J lost 5 bases, V lost 3 bases, and 4 bases had no gene match. The CDR3 loop reads CASSLTGGGDEQYF. In DNA, the CDR3 is TGTGCCAGCAGCTTGACAGGGGGCGGCGACGAGCAGTACTTC.